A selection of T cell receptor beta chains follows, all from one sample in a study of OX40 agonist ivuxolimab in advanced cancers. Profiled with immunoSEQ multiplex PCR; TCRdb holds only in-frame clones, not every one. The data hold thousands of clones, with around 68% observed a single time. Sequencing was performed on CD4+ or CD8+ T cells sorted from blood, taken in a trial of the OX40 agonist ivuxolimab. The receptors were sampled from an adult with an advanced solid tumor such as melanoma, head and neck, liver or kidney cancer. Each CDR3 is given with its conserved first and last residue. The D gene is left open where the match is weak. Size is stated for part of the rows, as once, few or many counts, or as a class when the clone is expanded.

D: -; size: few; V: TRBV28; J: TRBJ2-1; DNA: TGTGCCAGCAGTGTCGATGAGCAGTTCTTC; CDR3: CASSVDEQFF
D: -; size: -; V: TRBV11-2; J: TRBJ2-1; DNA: TGTGCCAGCAGCTCCTTGGGCTCCTACAATGAGCAGTTCTTC; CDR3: CASSSLGSYNEQFF
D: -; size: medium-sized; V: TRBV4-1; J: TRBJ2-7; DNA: TGCGCCAGCAGCCAAGATCTACAGCACTACGAGCAGTACTTC; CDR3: CASSQDLQHYEQYF
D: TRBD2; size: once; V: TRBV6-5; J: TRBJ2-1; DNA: TGTGCCAGCAGTTACACGGGACTAGCGGGAGGGAATGAGCAGTTCTTC; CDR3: CASSYTGLAGGNEQFF
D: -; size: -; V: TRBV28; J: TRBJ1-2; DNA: TGTGCCAGCAGGGGGGGTCTCGCCTATGGCTACACCTTC; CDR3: CASRGGLAYGYTF
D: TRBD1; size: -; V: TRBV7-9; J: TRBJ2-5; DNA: TGTGCCAGCAGTCTTACCCTCGACAGGGGGCAAGAGACCCAGTACTTC; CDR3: CASSLTLDRGQETQYF
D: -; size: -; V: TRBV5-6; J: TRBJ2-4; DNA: TGTGCCAGCAGCTATGTTACCGGGACGCCTTTGTACTTC; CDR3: CASSYVTGTPLYF
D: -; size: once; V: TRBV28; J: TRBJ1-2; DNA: TGTGCCAGCAGTTATAACAGGGAGGATAAGGGCTACACCTTC; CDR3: CASSYNREDKGYTF
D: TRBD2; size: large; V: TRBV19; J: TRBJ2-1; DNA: TGTGCCAGTAGTATAGAAGGACTAGCGGGAGGGCCAAGGGGAAATGAGCAGTTCTTC; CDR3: CASSIEGLAGGPRGNEQFF
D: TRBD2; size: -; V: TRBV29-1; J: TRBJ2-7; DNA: TGCAGCGTTGAGGGGGGGTTCTCCTACGAGCAGTACTTC; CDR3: CSVEGGFSYEQYF
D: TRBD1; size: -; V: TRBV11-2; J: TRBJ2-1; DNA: TGTGCCAGCAGCGTCGGGACAGGGCCCTACAATGAGCAGTTCTTC; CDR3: CASSVGTGPYNEQFF
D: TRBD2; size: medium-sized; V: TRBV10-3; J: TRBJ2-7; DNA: TGTGCCATCAGTGACCGAACTAGCGGGAGTTCGTACGAGCAGTACTTC; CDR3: CAISDRTSGSSYEQYF
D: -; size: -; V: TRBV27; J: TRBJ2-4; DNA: TGTGCCAGCAGTTTACTAGGGGCCAAAAACATTCAGTACTTC; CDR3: CASSLLGAKNIQYF
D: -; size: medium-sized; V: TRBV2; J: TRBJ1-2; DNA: TGTGCCAGCAGTGAAACCGCCTATGGCTACACCTTC; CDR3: CASSETAYGYTF
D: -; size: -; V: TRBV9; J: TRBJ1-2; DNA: TGTGCCAGCAGCTTCGGGACTCCCGAAAGAGGCTACACCTTC; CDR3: CASSFGTPERGYTF
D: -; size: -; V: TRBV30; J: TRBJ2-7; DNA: TGTGCCTGGAGTGTACTGCCTAGCGAACACGAGCAGTACTTC; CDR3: CAWSVLPSEHEQYF
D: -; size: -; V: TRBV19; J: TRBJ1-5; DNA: TGTGCCAGTAGTATTTCGGAAGCCTTAAGCAATCAGCCCCAGCATTTT; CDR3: CASSISEALSNQPQHF
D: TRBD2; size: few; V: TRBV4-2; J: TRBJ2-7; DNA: TGTGCCAGCAGCCCCAAGCGGGAGCCCTCCTACGAGCAGTACTTC; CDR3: CASSPKREPSYEQYF
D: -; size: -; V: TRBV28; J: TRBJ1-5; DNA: TGTGCCAGCAGTTTAGGGGAGGGAAGCAATCAGCCCCAGCATTTT; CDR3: CASSLGEGSNQPQHF
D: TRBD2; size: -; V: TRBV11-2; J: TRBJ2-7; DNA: TGTGCCAGCAGCCCCGGGACTAGCGGGAGAGTCCACGAGCAGTACTTC; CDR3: CASSPGTSGRVHEQYF
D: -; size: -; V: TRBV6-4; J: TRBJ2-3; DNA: TGTGCCAGCAGTGACTCGGACAGCACAGATACGCAGTATTTT; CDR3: CASSDSDSTDTQYF
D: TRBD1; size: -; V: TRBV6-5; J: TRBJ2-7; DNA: TGTGCCAGCAGTGTGGACAGGGTCGAGCAGTACTTC; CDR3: CASSVDRVEQYF
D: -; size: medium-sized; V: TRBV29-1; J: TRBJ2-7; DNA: TGCAGCGTTGAAGGGGGAGCGGCATACGAGCAGTACTTC; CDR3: CSVEGGAAYEQYF
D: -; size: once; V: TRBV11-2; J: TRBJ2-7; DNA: TGTGCCAGCAGCTTAGACTCCTTAGAGCAGTACTTC; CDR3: CASSLDSLEQYF
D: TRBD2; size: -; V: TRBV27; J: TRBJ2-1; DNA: TGTGCCAGCAGTAAAGAACTAGCGTCCCACAATGAGCAGTTCTTC; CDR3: CASSKELASHNEQFF
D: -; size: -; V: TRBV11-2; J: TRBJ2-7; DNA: TGTGCCAGCAGCTTACGGGAGCGGAGGCTCTACGAGCAGTACTTC; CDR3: CASSLRERRLYEQYF
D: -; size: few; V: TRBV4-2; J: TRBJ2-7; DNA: TGTGCCAGCAGCCAAGAAACCGCTAGCGACTCCTACGAGCAGTACTTC; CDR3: CASSQETASDSYEQYF
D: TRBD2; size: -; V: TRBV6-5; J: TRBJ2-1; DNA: TGTGCCAGCAGTGCTGCTAGCGGGAGAACCGATGAGCAGTTCTTC; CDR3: CASSAASGRTDEQFF
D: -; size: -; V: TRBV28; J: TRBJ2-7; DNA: TGTGCCAGCAGCCTGGAAGGGAGATCCGAGCAGTACTTC; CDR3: CASSLEGRSEQYF
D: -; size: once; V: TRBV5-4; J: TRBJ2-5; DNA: TGTGCCAGCAGCTCGTATAAAGAGACCCAGTACTTC; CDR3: CASSSYKETQYF
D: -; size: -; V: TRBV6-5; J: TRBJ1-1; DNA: TGTGCCAGCAGGGTCGACAGGAATTGGGTTGAAGCTTTCTTT; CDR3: CASRVDRNWVEAFF
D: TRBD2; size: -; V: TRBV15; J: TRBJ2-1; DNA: TGTGCCACCAGCTCCCGCGGGGATATAGCGGGTGAGCAGTTCTTC; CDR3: CATSSRGDIAGEQFF
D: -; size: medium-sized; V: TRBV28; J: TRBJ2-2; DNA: TGTGCCAGCAGTAACAGAGGCACCGGGGAGCTGTTTTTT; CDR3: CASSNRGTGELFF
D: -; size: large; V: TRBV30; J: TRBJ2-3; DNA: TGTGCCTGGAGTGTAGACGATCTCAACACAGATACGCAGTATTTT; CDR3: CAWSVDDLNTDTQYF
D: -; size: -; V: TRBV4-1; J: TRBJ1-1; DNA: TGCGCCAGCAGCCAAGACCCGGGAGCTTGGACTGAAGCTTTCTTT; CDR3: CASSQDPGAWTEAFF
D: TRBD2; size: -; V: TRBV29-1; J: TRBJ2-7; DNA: TGCAGCGTTGTGCGGGAGGAATTCTACGAGCAGTACTTC; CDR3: CSVVREEFYEQYF
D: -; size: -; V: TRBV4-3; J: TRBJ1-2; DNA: TGCGCCAGCAGCCAAGAGCTTCAGGGTGCCTATGGCTACACCTTC; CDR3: CASSQELQGAYGYTF
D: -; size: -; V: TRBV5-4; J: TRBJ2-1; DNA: TGTGCCAGCAGCTTCCGTGGCAATGAGCAGTTCTTC; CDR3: CASSFRGNEQFF
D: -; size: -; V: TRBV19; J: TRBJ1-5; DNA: TGTGCCAGTGGTTCGGCGCCCCAGCATTTT; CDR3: CASGSAPQHF
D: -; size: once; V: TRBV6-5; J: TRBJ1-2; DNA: TGTGCCAGCAGCCCAGCTTTGAGGGGCTACACCTTC; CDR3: CASSPALRGYTF
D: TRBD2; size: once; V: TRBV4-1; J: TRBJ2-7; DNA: TGCGCCAGCAGCCAAGCAGGTAGCGGGAGTTCCTACGAGCAGTACTTC; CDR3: CASSQAGSGSSYEQYF
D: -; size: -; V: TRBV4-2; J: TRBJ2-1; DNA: TGTGCCAGCAGCCAAGCGAAGAGTTACAATGAGCAGTTCTTC; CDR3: CASSQAKSYNEQFF
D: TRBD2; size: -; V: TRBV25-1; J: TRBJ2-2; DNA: TGTGCCAGCAGTGAAGTCGAGCGGGAGTCCGGGGAGCTGTTTTTT; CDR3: CASSEVERESGELFF
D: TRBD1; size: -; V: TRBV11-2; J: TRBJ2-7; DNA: TGCGCCAGCAGCCCAGGGACAGGGGAAGGCTACGAGCAGTACTTC; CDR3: CASSPGTGEGYEQYF
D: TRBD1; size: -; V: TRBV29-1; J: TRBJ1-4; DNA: TGCAGCGTCATGACAGGGGTTGAGGAAAAACTGTTTTTT; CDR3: CSVMTGVEEKLFF
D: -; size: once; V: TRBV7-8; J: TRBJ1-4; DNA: TGTGCCAGCAGCCTCAGGGGCTGGAATGAAAAACTGTTTTTT; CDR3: CASSLRGWNEKLFF
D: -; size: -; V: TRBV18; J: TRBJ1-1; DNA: TGTGCCAGCTCACTACCAACCAGATCCACTGAAGCTTTCTTT; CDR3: CASSLPTRSTEAFF
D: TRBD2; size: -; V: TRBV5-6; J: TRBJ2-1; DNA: TGTGCCAGCAGCTTGTCGCTGGGCGGGAGTTTTTCCTACAATGAGCAGTTCTTC; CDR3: CASSLSLGGSFSYNEQFF
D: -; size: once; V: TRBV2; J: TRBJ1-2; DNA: TGTGCCAGCATTAGGGGAGGGGCCGACGGCTACACCTTC; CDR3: CASIRGGADGYTF
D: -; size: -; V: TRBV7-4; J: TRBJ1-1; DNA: TGTGCCAGCAGCCCCCCTCCGAGGGGCTGGACTGAAGCTTTCTTT; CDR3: CASSPPPRGWTEAFF
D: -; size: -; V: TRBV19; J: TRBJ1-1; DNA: TGTGCCAGTAGCCCTCTCCGAGGGGCGCGCTTGGACACTGAAGCTTTCTTT; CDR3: CASSPLRGARLDTEAFF
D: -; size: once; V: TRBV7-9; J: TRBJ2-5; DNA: TGTGCCAGCAGTCCTAGGGCTGGCGAGACCCAGTACTTC; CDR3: CASSPRAGETQYF
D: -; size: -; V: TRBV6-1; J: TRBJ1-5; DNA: TGTGCCAGCAGTTCCGGGAATAGCAATCAGCCCCAGCATTTT; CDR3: CASSSGNSNQPQHF